This T cell receptor (beta chain) originates from a study of blood T cell repertoires in COVID-19. V lost 9 bases and J lost 3; bases outside the gene matches: 5. The germline gives CDR1 KGHDR, CDR2 SFDVKD. The CDR3 is 13 amino acids. Only in-frame clones appear in the TCRdb table, and some are missing; sequencing was by immunoSEQ multiplex PCR. The data contain 100,000 to 120,000 clones, around 81% of them singletons. The receptor was isolated from a woman aged 70 to 79 with acute or convalescent COVID-19. Sequenced material: peripheral blood. The chain couples TRBV24-1 to TRBJ1-1; 8 positions agree with TRBD1. The DNA of the CDR3 is TGTGCCACCCAGGGGGCGAGGGACACTGAAGCTTTCTTT. This codes for CATQGARDTEAFF.